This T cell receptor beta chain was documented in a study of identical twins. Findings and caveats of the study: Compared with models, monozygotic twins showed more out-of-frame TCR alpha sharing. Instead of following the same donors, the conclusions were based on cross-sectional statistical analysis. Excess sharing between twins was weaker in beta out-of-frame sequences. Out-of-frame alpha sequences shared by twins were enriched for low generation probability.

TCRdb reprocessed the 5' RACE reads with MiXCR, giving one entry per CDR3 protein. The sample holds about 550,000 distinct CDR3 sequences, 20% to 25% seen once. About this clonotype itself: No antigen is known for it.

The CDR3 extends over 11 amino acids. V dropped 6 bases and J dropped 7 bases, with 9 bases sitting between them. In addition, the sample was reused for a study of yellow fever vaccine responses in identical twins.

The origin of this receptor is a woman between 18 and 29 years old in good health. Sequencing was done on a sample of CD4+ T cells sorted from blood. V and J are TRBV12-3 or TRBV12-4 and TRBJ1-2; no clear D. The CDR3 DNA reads TGTGCCAGCAGCAGATGGGGTGGCTACACCTTC. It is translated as CASSRWGGYTF.